The TCR beta chain under discussion was sequenced for a study of control samples from healthy donors and cancer patients. Assay used: immunoSEQ multiplex PCR; TCRdb lists only in-frame clones, some missing. The table records 130,000 or so clones, roughly 90% of them present only once. The V end lost 0 bases, the J end lost 5 bases, and 10 bases lay between the germline ends. The CDR3 totals 14 residues. Germline loops: CDR1 SGHAT, CDR2 FQNNGV. The source of this sequence is a man aged 45-65 years with head and neck cancer. The chain couples TRBV11-2 to TRBJ2-5; D remains unclear. The specimen sequenced was PBMCs. The chain's CDR3 is CASSLDQVSETQYF. In DNA form, the CDR3 reads TGTGCCAGCAGCTTAGATCAGGTCAGCGAGACCCAGTACTTC.